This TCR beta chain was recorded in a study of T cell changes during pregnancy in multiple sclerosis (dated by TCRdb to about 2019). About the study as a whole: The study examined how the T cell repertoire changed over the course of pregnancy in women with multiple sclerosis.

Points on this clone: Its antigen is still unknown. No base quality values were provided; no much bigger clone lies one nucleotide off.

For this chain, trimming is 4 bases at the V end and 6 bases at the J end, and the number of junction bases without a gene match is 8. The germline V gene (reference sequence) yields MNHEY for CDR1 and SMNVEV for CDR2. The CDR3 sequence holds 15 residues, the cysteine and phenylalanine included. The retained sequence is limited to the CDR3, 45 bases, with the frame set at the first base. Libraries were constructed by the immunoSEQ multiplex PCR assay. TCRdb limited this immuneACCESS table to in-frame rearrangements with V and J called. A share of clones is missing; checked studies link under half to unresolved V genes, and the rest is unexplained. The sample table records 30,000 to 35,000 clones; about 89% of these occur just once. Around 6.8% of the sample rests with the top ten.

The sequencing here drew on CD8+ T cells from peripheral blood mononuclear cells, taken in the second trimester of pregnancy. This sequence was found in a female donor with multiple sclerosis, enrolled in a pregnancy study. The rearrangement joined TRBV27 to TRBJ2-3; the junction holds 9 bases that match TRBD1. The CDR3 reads CASSSPGQGIDTQYF. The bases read TGTGCCAGCAGTTCACCGGGACAGGGAATCGATACGCAGTATTTT.